This T cell receptor beta chain was recorded in a study of cytomegalovirus exposure and HLA in healthy donors. This clone was recorded only once. The antigen remains undetermined. With 60 Vbeta and 13 Jbeta primers, the PCR was carried out. Only in-frame clones appear in the TCRdb table, and some are missing; sequencing was by immunoSEQ multiplex PCR. The profile shows 70,000 or so clones, roughly 86% of them singletons. The study's findings and limits: Information on immune exposure was restricted to one variable (CMV serostatus). Presence/absence analyses took donor sequencing depth as roughly uniform.

The germline V gene has CDR1 KGHSH and CDR2 LQKENI. The CDR3 length is 15 residues. The ends lost 4 bases at V and 2 bases at J; junction bases unmatched: 8. Sequencing was done on a sample of PBMCs. The gene calls are TRBV18 and TRBJ2-7, with 7 bases fitting TRBD1. The sequence derives from a young man in good health and CMV-seronegative. The CDR3 DNA reads TGTGCCAGCTCACTACTCGGGACAGAGACCTACGAGCAGTACTTC. Translation: CASSLLGTETYEQYF.